The 29 T cell receptor beta chains in this list originate from one sample, sequenced in a study of T cells after yellow fever vaccination. Each CDR3 protein is one row after TCRdb ran MiXCR on the 5' RACE reads. This table holds 230,000 or so distinct CDR3 sequences, roughly 6.2% found once. The sample was CD4+ T cells sorted from PBMCs, taken on the day of the yellow fever booster vaccination. Receptors originate from a man aged 25 to 45 who received the YFV17D yellow fever vaccine.

The chain combines TRBV28 with TRBJ2-5; 8 nucleotides align to TRBD2. The CDR3 sequence is 13 residues long. Germline-derived CDR1 and CDR2 are MDHEN and SYDVKM. Germline trimming cut 7 bases from V and 5 bases from J; bases unmatched to any gene: 6. The CDR3 here is CASMAGGRETQYF. CDR3 in DNA: TGTGCCAGCATGGCGGGAGGAAGGGAGACCCAGTACTTC.

To note about this clonotype: A read error may account for a junction end that differs from germline. The chain uses TRBV20-1 and TRBJ1-2; no firm D call. Germline assignment: CDR1 DFQATT and CDR2 SNEGSKA (reference sequence). The CDR3 contains 16 residues. The CDR3 reads CCARDASRQVDSGYTF. Written as DNA, the CDR3 is TGCTGTGCTAGAGATGCCTCCCGGCAGGTCGATAGCGGCTACACCTTC.

The sample holds a few counts of this clonotype. The rearrangement joins TRBV7-2 to TRBJ2-7; 9 bases match TRBD1. Germline CDR1 is SGHTA and CDR2 is FQGNSA. V gave up 9 bases and J gave up 3 bases; unmatched junction bases: 6. The CDR3 is made up of 13 amino acids. The CDR3, as DNA: TGTGCCAGAAGGACAGGGGCGCACTACGAGCAGTACTTC. It translates to CARRTGAHYEQYF.

In this sample, this clonotype turned up a few times. The rearrangement links TRBV9 to TRBJ2-3, with 8 bases aligning to TRBD2. With V trimmed by 4 bases and J by 6 bases, 16 bases remained unmatched. This CDR3 has 17 residues. The V gene's germline CDR1 is SGDLS and CDR2 YYNGEE. DNA of the CDR3: TGTGCCAGCAGCCAGACTTTGGGCGGGAGGTTAAAGGATACGCAGTATTTT. It codes for CASSQTLGGRLKDTQYF.

The chain couples TRBV5-5 to TRBJ2-7, with 12 nucleotides matching TRBD2. This CDR3 has 16 residues. V was pared by 4 bases and J by 2 bases, with 7 bases of the junction left unmatched. Germline V CDR1 and CDR2: SGHKS, YYEKEE (reference sequence). CDR3 amino acids: CASSLRTSGVTYEQYF. The DNA for the CDR3 is TGTGCCAGCAGCCTTCGGACTAGCGGGGTTACCTACGAGCAGTACTTC.

The V gene is TRBV27, the J gene TRBJ2-3; D is uncertain. Trimming left V 8 bases short and J 4 bases short, with 7 bases between. CDR1 MNHEY and CDR2 SMNVEV come from the germline V gene (reference sequence). This CDR3 has 11 amino acids. The CDR3 nucleotides read TGTGCCAGCTCAGGAGCAGATACGCAGTATTTT. It specifies CASSGADTQYF.

The CDR3 sequence is CASARVDKQFF. CDR3 sequence (DNA): TGTGCCTCAGCGCGGGTTGATAAGCAGTTCTTC. The V call is TRBV7-9, the J call TRBJ2-1; D is perhaps TRBD2 (5 bases). This CDR3 spans 11 amino acids. Germline V CDR1 and CDR2: SEHNR, FQNEAQ (reference sequence). Trimming left V 11 bases short and J 11 bases short, with 16 bases between.

The CDR3 is CASRELSNEQFF. CDR3 nucleotide sequence: TGTGCCAGCAGGGAGTTAAGCAATGAGCAGTTCTTC. The genes are TRBV2 and TRBJ2-1; D is ambiguous. The CDR3 runs to 12 residues. Germline V CDR1 and CDR2: SNHLY, FYNNEI. Trimming shortened V by 6 bases and J by 6 bases, and 9 bases separated the two germline ends.

This clonotype appeared a few times. The chain uses TRBV18 and TRBJ2-1; D may match TRBD1 or TRBD2 (6 bases each). The CDR3 contains 16 residues. V lost 2 bases, J lost 0 bases, and 11 bases lay in between. Germline CDR1 and CDR2: KGHSH and LQKENI. In nucleotides, the CDR3 is TGTGCCAGCTCACCAGGGGGGCGGCTCTCCTACAATGAGCAGTTCTTC. The encoded protein is CASSPGGRLSYNEQFF.

This clonotype came up a few times. V and J are TRBV12-3 or TRBV12-4 and TRBJ2-2; D might be TRBD1 (5 bases). V shed 5 bases and J shed 6 bases, with 13 bases lying between them. The CDR3 contains 14 residues. In DNA, the CDR3 is TGTGCCAGCAGTCCCCTCGGACACTCCGGGGAGCTGTTTTTT. Its translation is CASSPLGHSGELFF.

The V call is TRBV5-5, the J call TRBJ2-2; the D is unclear. Trimming took off 4 bases at V and 11 bases at J, with 12 bases between the two ends. The CDR3 loop spans 12 amino acids. Germline-derived CDR1 and CDR2 are SGHKS and YYEKEE (reference sequence). The CDR3 DNA reads TGTGCCAGCAGCCAACGTGCTGGAGAGCTGTTTTTT. This gives the protein CASSQRAGELFF.

This clonotype came up many times. The CDR3 coding sequence is TGTGCCAGCAGTGCACAGGGGTCCTACGAGCAGTACTTC. Translation gives CASSAQGSYEQYF. The V gene is TRBV6-1, the J gene TRBJ2-7, with 7 bases aligning to TRBD1. This CDR3 spans 13 amino acids. The J segment lost 1 base and the V segment lost 4 bases, leaving 1 base of the junction unmatched. Germline assignment: CDR1 MNHNS and CDR2 SASEGT.

Worth noting for this clonotype: Possible read error: a much larger clone is one base away. The chain couples TRBV5-6 to TRBJ2-1, with 16 bases that match TRBD2. The length of the CDR3 is 16 residues. Germline values: CDR1 SGHDT, CDR2 YYEEEE. Trimming removed 4 bases from V and 9 bases from J; junction bases left unmatched: 7. The CDR3 region is CASSLMGLAGGSEQFF. DNA of the CDR3: TGTGCCAGCAGCCTGATGGGACTAGCGGGAGGGAGTGAGCAGTTCTTC. Full variable domain (missing parts from reference TRBV5-6 and TRBJ2-1): DAGVTQSPTHLIKTRGQQVTLRCSPKSGHDTVSWYQQALGQGPQFIFQYYEEEERQRGNFPDRFSGHQFPNYSSELNVNALLLGDSALYLCASSLMGLAGGSEQFFGPGTRLTVL.

This chain uses TRBV20-1 with TRBJ2-7; possibly TRBD2 for D (5 bases). Germline V gene sequence: CDR1 DFQATT, CDR2 SNEGSKA (reference sequence). V was clipped by 6 bases and J by 3 bases, with 18 bases between them. This CDR3 has 14 amino acids. CDR3: CSAPRLSGNYEQYF. For the CDR3, the DNA is TGCAGTGCCCCACGCTTGAGCGGCAACTACGAGCAGTACTTC.

The chain has TRBV21-1 and TRBJ2-2; the table names TRBD2, a call not compared with the DNA. TRBV21-1 is annotated as a pseudogene. The CDR3 runs to 18 residues. The CDR3 coding sequence is TGTGCCAGCAGCAAAGCGTTTTACGGGAGGGTGAACACCGGGGAGCTGTTTTTT. Translating it yields CASSKAFYGRVNTGELFF.

There are a few counts of this clonotype. The CDR3 reads CAWSWSRGANVLTF. DNA for the CDR3: TGTGCCTGGAGCTGGTCACGCGGGGCCAACGTCCTGACTTTC. The V gene is TRBV30, the J gene TRBJ2-6; D not resolved. This CDR3 contains 14 residues. Germline V gene data show CDR1 as GTSNPN and CDR2 as SVGIG (reference sequence). The germline V and J ends were trimmed by 3 bases and 4 bases, with 10 bases remaining between them.

This clonotype was counted ten times or more. The chain recombines TRBV20-1 with TRBJ2-7; TRBD1 or TRBD2 may be the D gene (5 bases each). V lost 1 base and J lost 6, with 16 bases in between. CDR3 length equals 14 residues. The germline V gene encodes CDR1 DFQATT and CDR2 SNEGSKA (reference sequence). CDR3 nucleotide sequence: TGCAGTGCTAGAGCGCAGGGAGCTGTCTCCGAGCAGTACTTC. Translating gives CSARAQGAVSEQYF.

This clonotype was seen more than once but under ten times. This chain uses TRBV7-2 with TRBJ2-3, with TRBD2 matching over 10 bases. J was trimmed by 5 bases and V by 6 bases; bases with no gene match: 8. Germline loops: CDR1 SGHTA, CDR2 FQGNSA. The CDR3 has 15 amino acids. The CDR3 region is CASRRLAGVEDTQYF. In nucleotides, the CDR3 is TGTGCCAGCAGACGGCTAGCGGGAGTGGAAGATACGCAGTATTTT.

This clonotype has just a few counts. This chain connects TRBV7-2 to TRBJ1-4, with D tentatively TRBD1 (5 bases). The germline CDR1 and CDR2 sequences are SGHTA and FQGNSA. This CDR3 is 14 amino acids long. V lost 1 base and J lost 8, with 11 bases in between. The CDR3 DNA is TGTGCCAGCAGCTTAGGGGGCCTATCCGAAAAACTGTTTTTT. It specifies CASSLGGLSEKLFF.

This clonotype was picked up a small number of times. The chain has TRBV9 and TRBJ2-3, with 14 bases lining up with TRBD2. This CDR3 is built from 17 residues. CDR1 is SGDLS and CDR2 is YYNGEE in the germline V gene. V lost 4 bases and J lost 2; bases outside the gene matches: 6. In DNA form, the CDR3 reads TGTGCCAGCAGCTATGGACTAGCGGGAGGAACCACAGATACGCAGTATTTT. Its translation: CASSYGLAGGTTDTQYF.

The V gene is TRBV5-1, the J gene TRBJ2-3; no firm D call. V lost 9 bases, J lost 2 bases, and 7 bases lay in between. Germline CDR1 and CDR2: SGHRS and YFSETQ. The CDR3 loop spans 11 amino acids. The CDR3 DNA sequence: TGCGCCATCAAATCCACAGATACGCAGTATTTT. This sequence encodes CAIKSTDTQYF.

This clonotype appeared a few times. J is TRBJ2-7 and V is TRBV28, with D hard to call. The CDR3 extends over 16 amino acids. With 5 bases removed from V and 0 bases from J, the gap between germline ends came to 17 bases. Germline V gives CDR1 MDHEN, CDR2 SYDVKM. CDR3 region: CASSLRGALSSYEQYF. The CDR3 nucleotides read TGTGCCAGCAGTCTACGAGGAGCGCTAAGCTCCTACGAGCAGTACTTC.

This clonotype was seen a handful of times. CDR3 sequence: CAIRRQGYEQYF. The CDR3 region has the DNA TGTGCCATCAGAAGACAGGGCTACGAGCAGTACTTC. The chain is built from TRBV10-3 and TRBJ2-7; 7 nucleotides agree with TRBD1. V was pared by 6 bases and J by 3 bases, with 2 bases of the junction left unmatched. Germline assignment: CDR1 ENHRY and CDR2 SYGVKD. The CDR3 totals 12 residues.

The chain couples TRBV12-3 or TRBV12-4 to TRBJ2-7; D is possibly TRBD2 (5 bases). The CDR3 is made up of 15 amino acids. Trimming removed 6 bases from V and 6 bases from J, with 21 bases in between. CDR3 amino acids: CASSHTSGRRGEQYF. The DNA of the CDR3 is TGTGCCAGCAGCCATACCAGCGGTCGACGCGGCGAGCAGTACTTC.

This clonotype was found many times. The chain uses TRBV5-1 and TRBJ1-6; the D is unclear. Trimming pared 4 bases from V and 5 bases from J, leaving 4 bases between. The germline V gene encodes CDR1 SGHRS and CDR2 YFSETQ. The CDR3 consists of 12 residues. In nucleotides, the CDR3 is TGCGCCAGCAGCCCGAATAATTCACCCCTCCACTTT. Its protein product is CASSPNNSPLHF.

This clonotype occurred a few times. The chain is built from TRBV5-1 and TRBJ2-7, with no clear D. The CDR3 has 14 residues. V was pared by 4 bases and J by 6 bases, with 17 bases between. The germline CDR1 and CDR2 sequences are SGHRS and YFSETQ. The CDR3 DNA is TGCGCCAGCAGCAAATCAACCGGTTACGGCGAGCAGTACTTC. This sequence encodes CASSKSTGYGEQYF. Full variable domain (remainder filled in from reference TRBV5-1 and TRBJ2-7): KAGVTQTPRYLIKTRGQQVTLSCSPISGHRSVSWYQQTPGQGLQFLFEYFSETQRNKGNFPGRFSGRQFSNSRSEMNVSTLELGDSALYLCASSKSTGYGEQYFGPGTRLTVT.

On this clonotype: A read error may be the cause here, since a much bigger clone is one base away. This chain joins TRBV6-6 and TRBJ2-5; D unresolved. CDR3 length: 13 residues. Looked up from germline, CDR1 is MNHNY and CDR2 is SVGAGI (reference sequence). The CDR3 sequence: CTSSGNRQETQYF. CDR3 DNA: TGTACCAGCAGTGGGAATAGGCAAGAGACCCAGTACTTC.

This clonotype was detected only a few times. The chain recombines TRBV18 with TRBJ2-1, with D maybe TRBD2 (5 bases). The V gene lost 0 bases and the J gene lost 7 bases, with 16 bases spanning the gap. The CDR3 spans 16 residues. CDR1 KGHSH and CDR2 LQKENI come from the germline V gene. The CDR3 DNA follows: TGTGCCAGCTCACCACCGGGAAAGTCGGGGTTAAATGAGCAGTTCTTC. This gives the protein CASSPPGKSGLNEQFF.

With respect to this clonotype: A much larger clone lies one base from this, so it may be a read error. The rearrangement links TRBV2 to TRBJ2-2, with 13 bases lining up with TRBD2. The germline CDR1 and CDR2 sequences are SNHLY and FYNNEI. CDR3 length equals 18 residues. The CDR3 loop is CAISSRRLAGGLTGELFF. CDR3 nucleotides: TGTGCCATCAGTTCCCGCAGACTAGCGGGAGGCCTCACCGGGGAGCTGTTTTTT.